The subject of this entry is one T cell receptor beta chain. The target antigen is unknown. The assay was immunoSEQ multiplex PCR, and TCRdb's table has in-frame clones only and misses some. The sample carries several thousand clones, about four fifths recorded once. The V gene end was trimmed by 3 bases and the J gene end by 4 bases; junction bases not matched to a gene: 4. The CDR3 loop spans 15 amino acids. Germline values: CDR1 LGHNA, CDR2 YSLEER. This entry comes from a study of T cell clonotyping in hematopoietic cell transplantation. Findings of the study overall: Few recipient clonotypes overlapped donors; over 97% were de novo at given depth. Pathologically expanded recipient clonotypes increased progressively from day 30 to day 180 as diversity fell. Broader posttransplant TCR repertoire diversity was predicted by graft donor and pretransplant recipient Inverse Simpson Index values.

Recipients were bled about 28 days pretransplant and at posttransplant days 30, 100, 180. The sequenced sample was peripheral blood mononuclear cells, obtained 180 days after allogeneic stem cell transplant. This clonotype was sampled from a female patient aged 50 to 60 who had an allogeneic stem cell transplant from an unrelated donor, so the T cells may come from the graft donor. Some clones in this sample may be carry-over from other donors' samples. The J gene is TRBJ1-2, the V gene TRBV4-3; 11 nucleotides agree with TRBD1. The CDR3 spells CASSHRTGGGYGYTF. The CDR3 nucleotides read TGCGCCAGCAGCCACCGGACAGGGGGCGGCTATGGCTACACCTTC.